This passage covers 8 T cell receptor beta chains from one sample sequenced in a study of blood T cell repertoires in COVID-19. Assay: immunoSEQ multiplex PCR; the TCRdb copy retains only in-frame clones and omits some. The profile shows a few hundred thousand clones, 75% to 90% of them singletons. The material sequenced was peripheral blood. These receptors came from a middle-aged woman who had recovered from COVID-19.

This clone came up once. The chain has TRBV7-2 and TRBJ1-1; D perhaps matches TRBD1 (5 bases). From germline, CDR1 is SGHTA and CDR2 FQGNSA. The CDR3 is made up of 14 amino acids. With 2 bases removed from V and 5 bases from J, the gap between germline ends came to 12 bases. In DNA form, the CDR3 reads TGTGCCAGCAGCTTAAATGCAGCAGGGACTGAAGCTTTCTTT. It codes for CASSLNAAGTEAFF.

The genes are TRBV6-5 and TRBJ1-1, with 8 bases fitting TRBD1. The CDR3 is 12 amino acids. Looked up from germline, CDR1 is MNHEY and CDR2 is SVGAGI. V gave up 6 bases and J gave up 10 bases; unmatched junction bases: 7. The CDR3 reads CASSRDRMIAFF. Written as DNA, the CDR3 is TGTGCCAGCAGCCGGGACAGGATGATAGCTTTCTTT.

This rearrangement joins TRBV11-3 to TRBJ2-3, with 14 bases aligning to TRBD2. This CDR3 has 17 residues. V was clipped by 4 bases and J by 0 bases; unmatched bases: 3. The germline V gene has CDR1 SGHNT and CDR2 YENEEA. The CDR3 DNA reads as TGTGCCAGCAGCTCCGGACTAGCGGGAGGCAGCACAGATACGCAGTATTTT. Translation: CASSSGLAGGSTDTQYF.

This chain connects TRBV4-2 to TRBJ2-7; 9 positions match TRBD1. Germline V gene sequence: CDR1 LGHNA, CDR2 YNFKEQ. This CDR3 has 17 amino acids. J lost 4 bases, V lost 1 base, and 11 bases had no gene match. The CDR3 protein is CASSQGYDRGVPYEQYF. CDR3 sequence (DNA): TGTGCCAGCAGCCAAGGCTACGACAGGGGGGTCCCTTACGAGCAGTACTTC.

The count of this clone is one. This chain uses TRBV7-2 with TRBJ2-7, with 8 bases matching TRBD2. The CDR3 covers 15 residues. The V gene end was trimmed by 2 bases and the J gene end by 1 base; junction bases not matched to a gene: 4. From germline, CDR1 is SGHTA and CDR2 FQGNSA. CDR3 in amino acids: CASSLYTSGSYEQYF. The CDR3 DNA reads as TGTGCCAGCAGCTTATATACTAGCGGTTCCTACGAGCAGTACTTC. Combining the CDR3 with reference TRBV7-2 and TRBJ2-7 gives the whole variable domain GAGVSQSPSNKVTEKGKDVELRCDPISGHTALYWYRQSLGQGLEFLIYFQGNSAPDKSGLPSDRFSAERTGGSVSTLTIQRTQQEDSAVYLCASSLYTSGSYEQYFGPGTRLTVT.

The CDR3 is CASAPGDRAGEQYF. Written as DNA, the CDR3 is TGTGCCAGTGCCCCTGGGGACAGGGCGGGTGAGCAGTACTTC. The chain joins TRBV19 to TRBJ2-7, with TRBD1 matching 9 bases. J was trimmed by 7 bases and V by 8 bases; bases with no gene match: 12. Germline V gene lookup returns CDR1 LNHDA and CDR2 SQIVND (reference sequence). The CDR3 consists of 14 residues.

V gene TRBV18 combines with J gene TRBJ2-3; 11 positions match TRBD2. CDR1 and CDR2 (germline): KGHSH, LQKENI. This CDR3 has 17 residues. V shed 0 bases, J shed 1 base, and the junction held 3 bases outside the gene matches. The chain's CDR3 is CASSPPGTSGGTDTQYF. The CDR3 nucleotides read TGTGCCAGCTCACCACCGGGGACTAGCGGTGGCACAGATACGCAGTATTTT.

The CDR3 sequence is CASSFESSGYEQYF. CDR3 sequence (DNA): TGTGCCAGCAGCTTCGAATCTAGCGGCTACGAGCAGTACTTC. V gene TRBV11-3 combines with J gene TRBJ2-7; 7 bases agree with TRBD2. V lost 3 bases to trimming and J lost 3 bases; unmatched junction nucleotides: 5. The CDR3 runs to 14 residues. The germline V gene encodes CDR1 SGHNT and CDR2 YENEEA.